In this sample, the clone carrying this T cell receptor beta chain turned up once. Its antigen is currently unknown. Germline lookup yields CDR1 SGHRS and CDR2 YFSETQ. The CDR3 runs to 14 residues. Losses at the gene ends were 5 bases for V and 9 bases for J; bases not matched to a gene: 7. The data were taken from a study of PD-1 blockade in mismatch repair-deficient tumors. Study in general: Patients had approximately 13 mismatch repair-deficient cancer types, all previously treated and progressing.

The study's findings and limits: After pembrolizumab, tumor-resident clones rose rapidly, then generally contracted before radiologic responses.

Profiling relied on immunoSEQ multiplex PCR, and the TCRdb table lists in-frame clones only, not all of them. The sample lists about 34,000 clones, around 80% seen once, with 3% to 4% in the top ten. All patients were mismatch repair deficient, assessed by either PCR or immunohistochemistry. The chain has TRBV5-1 and TRBJ1-6; 8 bases match TRBD1. The receptor was isolated from an adult with mismatch repair-deficient cancer. The sample consisted of PBMCs, taken 6 to 7 weeks after starting pembrolizumab. The CDR3 coding sequence is TGCGCCAGCAGTCAGGACAGGGAGCGTTCACCCCTCCACTTT. As protein: CASSQDRERSPLHF.